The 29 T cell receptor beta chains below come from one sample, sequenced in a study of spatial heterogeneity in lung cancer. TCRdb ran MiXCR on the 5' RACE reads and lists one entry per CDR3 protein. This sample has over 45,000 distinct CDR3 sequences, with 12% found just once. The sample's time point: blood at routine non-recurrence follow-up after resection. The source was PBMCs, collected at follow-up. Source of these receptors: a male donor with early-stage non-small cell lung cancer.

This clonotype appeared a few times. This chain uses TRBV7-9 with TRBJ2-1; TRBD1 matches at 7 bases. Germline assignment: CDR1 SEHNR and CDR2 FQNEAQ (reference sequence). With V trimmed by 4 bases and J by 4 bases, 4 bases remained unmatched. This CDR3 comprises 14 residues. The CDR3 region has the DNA TGTGCCAGCAGCTATCAGGGGGAATACAATGAGCAGTTCTTC. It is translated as CASSYQGEYNEQFF.

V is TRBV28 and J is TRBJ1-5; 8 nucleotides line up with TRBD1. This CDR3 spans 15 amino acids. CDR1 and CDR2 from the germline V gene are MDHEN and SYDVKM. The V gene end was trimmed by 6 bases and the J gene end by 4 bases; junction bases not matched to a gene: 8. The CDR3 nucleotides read TGTGCCAGCAGGATTTCGGACAGGGAGAATCAGCCCCAGCATTTT. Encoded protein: CASRISDRENQPQHF.

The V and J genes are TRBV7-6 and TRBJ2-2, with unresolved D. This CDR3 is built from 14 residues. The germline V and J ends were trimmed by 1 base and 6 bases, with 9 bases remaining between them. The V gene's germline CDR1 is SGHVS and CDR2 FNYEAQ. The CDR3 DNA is TGTGCCAGCAGCTTAGGGACCGAATCCGGGGAGCTGTTTTTT. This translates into CASSLGTESGELFF.

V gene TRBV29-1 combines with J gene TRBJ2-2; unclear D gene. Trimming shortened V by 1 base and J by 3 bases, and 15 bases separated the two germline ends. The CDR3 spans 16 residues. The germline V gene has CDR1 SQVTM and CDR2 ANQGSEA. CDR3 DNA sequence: TGCAGCGTTGAAGGTTATGCGGCGGAAGACACCGGGGAGCTGTTTTTT. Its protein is CSVEGYAAEDTGELFF.

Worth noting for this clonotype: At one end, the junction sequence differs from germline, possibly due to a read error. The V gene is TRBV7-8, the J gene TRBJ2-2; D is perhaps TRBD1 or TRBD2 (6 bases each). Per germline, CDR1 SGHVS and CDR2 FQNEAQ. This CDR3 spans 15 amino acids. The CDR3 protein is CASSSTAGDTGGLFF. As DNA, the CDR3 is TGTGCCAGCAGCTCGACTGCTGGGGACACCGGGGGGCTGTTTTTT. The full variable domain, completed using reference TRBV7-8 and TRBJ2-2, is GAGVSQSPRYKVAKRGQDVALRCDPISGHVSLFWYQQALGQGPEFLTYFQNEAQLDKSGLPSDRFFAERPEGSVSTLKIQRTQQEDSAVYLCASSSTAGDTGGLFFGEGSRLTVL.

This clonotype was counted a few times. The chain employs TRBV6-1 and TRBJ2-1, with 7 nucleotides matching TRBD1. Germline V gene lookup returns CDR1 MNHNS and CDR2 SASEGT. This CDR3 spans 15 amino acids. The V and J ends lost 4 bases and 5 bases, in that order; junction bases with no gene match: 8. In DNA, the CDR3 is TGTGCCAGCAGTGCCCTGACAGGGTACAACAATGAGCAGTTCTTC. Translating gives CASSALTGYNNEQFF.

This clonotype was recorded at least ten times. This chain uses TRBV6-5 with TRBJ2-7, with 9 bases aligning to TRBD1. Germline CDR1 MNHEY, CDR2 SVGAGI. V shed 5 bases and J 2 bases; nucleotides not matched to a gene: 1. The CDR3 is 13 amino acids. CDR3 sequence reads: CASSGQGPYEQYF. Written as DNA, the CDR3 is TGTGCCAGCAGTGGACAGGGGCCCTACGAGCAGTACTTC.

This CDR3 reads CASSLQTASSYNEQFF. The CDR3 bases are TGTGCCAGCAGCTTACAGACAGCCAGCTCCTACAATGAGCAGTTCTTC. The rearrangement uses TRBV7-2 and TRBJ2-1; TRBD1 might be the D (5 bases). The CDR3 length is 16 residues. V was shortened by 2 bases and J by 0 bases, with 11 bases between the two germline ends. CDR1 and CDR2 (germline): SGHTA, FQGNSA.

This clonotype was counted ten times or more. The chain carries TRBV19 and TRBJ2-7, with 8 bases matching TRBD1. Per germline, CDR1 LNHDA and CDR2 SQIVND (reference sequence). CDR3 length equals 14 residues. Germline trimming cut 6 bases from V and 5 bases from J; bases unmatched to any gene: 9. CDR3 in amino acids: CASSIDRGQNEQYF. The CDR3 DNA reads TGTGCCAGTAGCATCGACAGGGGACAAAACGAGCAGTACTTC.

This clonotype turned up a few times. CDR3 region: CASSMTGPYEQYF. Here the CDR3 DNA reads TGTGCCAGTAGTATGACCGGACCCTACGAGCAGTACTTC. The chain joins TRBV19 to TRBJ2-7, with unresolved D. V was shortened by 3 bases and J by 2 bases, with 8 bases between the two germline ends. The V gene's germline CDR1 is LNHDA and CDR2 SQIVND (reference sequence). This CDR3 has 13 residues. The whole variable domain, remainder taken from reference TRBV19 and TRBJ2-7, is DGGITQSPKYLFRKEGQNVTLSCEQNLNHDAMYWYRQDPGQGLRLIYYSQIVNDFQKGDIAEGYSVSREKKESFPLTVTSAQKNPTAFYLCASSMTGPYEQYFGPGTRLTVT.

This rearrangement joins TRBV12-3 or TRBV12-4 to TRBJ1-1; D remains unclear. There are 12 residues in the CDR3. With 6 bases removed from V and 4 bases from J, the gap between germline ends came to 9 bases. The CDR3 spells CASRSPFTEAFF. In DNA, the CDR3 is TGTGCCAGCAGATCCCCTTTCACTGAAGCTTTCTTT.

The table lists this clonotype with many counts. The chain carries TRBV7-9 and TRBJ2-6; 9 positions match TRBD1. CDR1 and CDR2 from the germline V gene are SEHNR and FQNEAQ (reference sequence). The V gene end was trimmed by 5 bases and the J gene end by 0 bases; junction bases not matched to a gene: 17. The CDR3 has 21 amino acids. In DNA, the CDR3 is TGTGCCAGCAGCCCCAGGGCGATTGGACAGGGGACAATCTCTGGGGCCAACGTCCTGACTTTC. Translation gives CASSPRAIGQGTISGANVLTF.

The CDR3 loop reads CASTPGRGKKNYGYTF. The DNA of the CDR3 is TGTGCCAGCACCCCAGGCAGGGGCAAAAAGAACTATGGCTACACCTTC. V is TRBV7-8 and J is TRBJ1-2; maybe TRBD1 (6 bases). The V and J ends lost 7 bases and 2 bases respectively, with 20 bases between them. Germline CDR1 is SGHVS and CDR2 is FQNEAQ. The CDR3 is 16 amino acids.

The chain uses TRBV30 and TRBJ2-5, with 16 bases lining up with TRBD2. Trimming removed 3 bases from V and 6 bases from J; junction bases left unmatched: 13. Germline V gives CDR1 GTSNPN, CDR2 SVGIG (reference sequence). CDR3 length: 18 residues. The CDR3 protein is CAWRLTGTSGRAEKTQYF. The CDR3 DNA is TGTGCCTGGAGGTTAACCGGGACTAGCGGGAGGGCCGAGAAGACCCAGTACTTC.

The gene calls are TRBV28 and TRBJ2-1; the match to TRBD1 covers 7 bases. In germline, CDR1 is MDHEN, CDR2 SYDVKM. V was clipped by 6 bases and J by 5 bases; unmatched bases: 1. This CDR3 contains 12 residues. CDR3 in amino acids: CASRTGDNEQFF. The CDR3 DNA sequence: TGTGCCAGCAGAACAGGGGACAATGAGCAGTTCTTC.

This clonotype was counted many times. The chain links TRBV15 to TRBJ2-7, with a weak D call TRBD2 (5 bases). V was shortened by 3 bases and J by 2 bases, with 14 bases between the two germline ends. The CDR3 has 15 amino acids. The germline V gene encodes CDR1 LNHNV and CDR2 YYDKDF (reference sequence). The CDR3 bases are TGTGCCACCAGCAGGGGAAGTGGGGAGCCCTACGAGCAGTACTTC. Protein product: CATSRGSGEPYEQYF.

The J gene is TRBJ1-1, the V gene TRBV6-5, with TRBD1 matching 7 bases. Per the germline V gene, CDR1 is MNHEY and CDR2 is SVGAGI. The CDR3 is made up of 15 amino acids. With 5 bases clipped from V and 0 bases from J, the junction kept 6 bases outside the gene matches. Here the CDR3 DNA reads TGTGCCAGCAGTAGGAGACAGGGAATGAACACTGAAGCTTTCTTT. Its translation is CASSRRQGMNTEAFF.

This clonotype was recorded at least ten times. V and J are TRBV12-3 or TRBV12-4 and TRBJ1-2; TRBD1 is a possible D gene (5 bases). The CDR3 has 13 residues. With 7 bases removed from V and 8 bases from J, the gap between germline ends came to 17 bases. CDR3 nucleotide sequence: TGTGCCAGCAATCACGACAGACGTGGCGGCTACACCTTC. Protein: CASNHDRRGGYTF.

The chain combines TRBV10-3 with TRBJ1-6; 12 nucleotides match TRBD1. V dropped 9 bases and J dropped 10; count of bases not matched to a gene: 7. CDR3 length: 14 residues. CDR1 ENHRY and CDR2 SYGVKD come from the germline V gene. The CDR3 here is CAISGTGGKSPLHF. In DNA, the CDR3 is TGTGCCATTTCCGGGACAGGGGGCAAATCACCCCTCCACTTT.

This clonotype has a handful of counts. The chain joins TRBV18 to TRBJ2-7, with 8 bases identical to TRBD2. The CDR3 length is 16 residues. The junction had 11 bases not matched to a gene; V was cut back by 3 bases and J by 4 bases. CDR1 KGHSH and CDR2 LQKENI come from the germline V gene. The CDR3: CASSPGAGGPGYEQYF. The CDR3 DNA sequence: TGTGCCAGCTCACCTGGGGCGGGGGGCCCAGGATACGAGCAGTACTTC.

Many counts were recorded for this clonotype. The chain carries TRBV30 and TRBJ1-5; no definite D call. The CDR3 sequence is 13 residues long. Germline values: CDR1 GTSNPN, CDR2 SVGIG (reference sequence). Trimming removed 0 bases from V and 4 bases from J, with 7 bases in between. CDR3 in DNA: TGTGCCTGGAGTGTAGGTGAAAATCAGCCCCAGCATTTT. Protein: CAWSVGENQPQHF.

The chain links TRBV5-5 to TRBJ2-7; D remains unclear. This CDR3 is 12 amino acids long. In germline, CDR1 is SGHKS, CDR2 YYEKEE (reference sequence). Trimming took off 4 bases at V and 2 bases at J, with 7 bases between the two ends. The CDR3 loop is CASSPDPYEQYF. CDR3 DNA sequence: TGTGCCAGCAGCCCTGACCCCTACGAGCAGTACTTC.

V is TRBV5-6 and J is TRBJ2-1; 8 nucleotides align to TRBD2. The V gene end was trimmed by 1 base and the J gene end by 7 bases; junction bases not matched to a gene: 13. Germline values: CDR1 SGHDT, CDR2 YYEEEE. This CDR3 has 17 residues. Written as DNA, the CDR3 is TGTGCCAGCAGCTTGAGACCGACTAGCGTCCCTAGAAATGAGCAGTTCTTC. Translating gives CASSLRPTSVPRNEQFF.

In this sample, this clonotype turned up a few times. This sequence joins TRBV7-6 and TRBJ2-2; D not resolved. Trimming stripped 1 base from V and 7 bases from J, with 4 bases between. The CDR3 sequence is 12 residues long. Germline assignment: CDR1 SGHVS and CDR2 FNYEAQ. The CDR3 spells CASSLERGELFF. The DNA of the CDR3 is TGTGCCAGCAGCTTAGAACGCGGGGAGCTGTTTTTT.

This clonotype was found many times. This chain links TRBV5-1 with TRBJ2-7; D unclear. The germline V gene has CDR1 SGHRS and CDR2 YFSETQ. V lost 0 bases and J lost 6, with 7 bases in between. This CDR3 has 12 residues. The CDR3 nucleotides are TGCGCCAGCAGCTTGGGCGCGAGCGAGCAGTACTTC. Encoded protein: CASSLGASEQYF.

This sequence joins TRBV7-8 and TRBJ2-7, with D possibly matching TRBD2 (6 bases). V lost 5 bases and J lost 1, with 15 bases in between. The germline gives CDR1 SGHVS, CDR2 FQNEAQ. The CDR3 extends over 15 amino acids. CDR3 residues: CASSPWGERSYEQYF. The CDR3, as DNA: TGTGCCAGCAGCCCTTGGGGGGAGCGGTCCTACGAGCAGTACTTC.

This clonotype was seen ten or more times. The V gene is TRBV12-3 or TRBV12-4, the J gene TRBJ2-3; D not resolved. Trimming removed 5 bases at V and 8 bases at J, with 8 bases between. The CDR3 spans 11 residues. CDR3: CASSRAVTQYF. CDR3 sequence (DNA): TGTGCCAGCAGTAGGGCAGTTACGCAGTATTTT.

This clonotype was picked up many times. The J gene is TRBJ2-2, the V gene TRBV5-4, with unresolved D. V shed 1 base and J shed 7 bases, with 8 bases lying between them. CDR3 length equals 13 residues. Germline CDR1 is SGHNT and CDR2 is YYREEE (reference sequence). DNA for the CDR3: TGTGCCAGCAGCTTGAGTCAGCACGGGGAGCTGTTTTTT. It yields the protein CASSLSQHGELFF.

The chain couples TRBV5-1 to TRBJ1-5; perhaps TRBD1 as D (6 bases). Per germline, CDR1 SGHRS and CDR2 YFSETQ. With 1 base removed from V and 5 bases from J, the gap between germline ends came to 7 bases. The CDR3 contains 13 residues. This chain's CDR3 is CASSLTGHQPQHF. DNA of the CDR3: TGCGCCAGCAGCTTGACAGGGCATCAGCCCCAGCATTTT.